This passage covers 32 T cell receptor beta chains from one sample sequenced in a study of cytomegalovirus exposure and HLA in healthy donors. This PCR relied on a set of 60 Vbeta primers and 13 Jbeta primers. TCRdb's table, derived via immunoSEQ multiplex PCR, lists solely in-frame clones and lacks some. The table shows approximately 89,000 clones, with around four fifths occurring only once. Sequencing used PBMCs. The receptor source for this set is a young man in good health and CMV-seropositive.

V gene TRBV5-1 combines with J gene TRBJ2-2; possibly TRBD1 for D (6 bases). V gave up 4 bases and J gave up 3 bases, with 13 bases separating them. The germline V gene has CDR1 SGHRS and CDR2 YFSETQ. There are 15 residues in the CDR3. The CDR3 DNA reads as TGCGCCAGCAGCCTACAGGGTTCCGACACCGGGGAGCTGTTTTTT. Protein product: CASSLQGSDTGELFF.

This clone was recorded a few times. The V gene is TRBV18, the J gene TRBJ1-4, with 9 bases identical to TRBD1. Germline V lookup: CDR1 KGHSH, CDR2 LQKENI. This CDR3 region has 18 residues. With 3 bases clipped from V and 7 bases from J, the junction kept 15 bases outside the gene matches. In nucleotides, the CDR3 is TGTGCCAGCTCACCTGCGGACAGGGGTGTAAGGGTTGGTGAAAAACTGTTTTTT. Translation: CASSPADRGVRVGEKLFF. The full variable domain, completed using reference TRBV18 and TRBJ1-4, is NAGVMQNPRHLVRRRGQEARLRCSPMKGHSHVYWYRQLPEEGLKFMVYLQKENIIDESGMPKERFSAEFPKEGPSILRIQQVVRGDSAAYFCASSPADRGVRVGEKLFFGSGTQLSVL.

The gene calls are TRBV7-3 and TRBJ2-3; 8 bases are a match to TRBD2. The CDR3 has 17 amino acids. Germline assignment: CDR1 SGHTA and CDR2 FQGTGA. After removal of 1 base from V and 0 bases from J, the junction contained 6 bases not matched to a gene. In DNA, the CDR3 is TGTGCCAGCAGCTTAAACCCAGCGGGGGTGAGCACAGATACGCAGTATTTT. This gives the protein CASSLNPAGVSTDTQYF.

The chain links TRBV12-5 to TRBJ1-1; D call uncertain. The germline CDR1 and CDR2 sequences are LGHNT and FRNRAP. CDR3 length equals 15 residues. Trimming removed 5 bases from V and 5 bases from J, with 18 bases in between. This CDR3 is CASGLRPPAGTEAFF. For the CDR3, the DNA is TGTGCTAGTGGTCTGCGACCCCCGGCGGGGACTGAAGCTTTCTTT. Together with reference TRBV12-5 and TRBJ1-1, the CDR3 gives the full variable domain: DARVTQTPRHKVTEMGQEVTMRCQPILGHNTVFWYRQTMMQGLELLAYFRNRAPLDDSGMPKDRFSAEMPDATLATLKIQPSEPRDSAVYFCASGLRPPAGTEAFFGQGTRLTVV.

This chain connects TRBV30 to TRBJ1-6, with 9 bases lining up with TRBD1. Germline V gene sequence: CDR1 GTSNPN, CDR2 SVGIG (reference sequence). The CDR3 contains 13 residues. Trimming removed 4 bases from V and 8 bases from J; junction bases left unmatched: 3. For the CDR3, the DNA is TGTGCCTGGATGGACAGGGGTGATTCACCCCTCCACTTT. It yields the protein CAWMDRGDSPLHF.

This chain uses TRBV5-4 with TRBJ2-2, with TRBD1 as a possible D gene (5 bases). This CDR3 is built from 16 residues. Germline assignment: CDR1 SGHNT and CDR2 YYREEE (reference sequence). The germline V and J ends were trimmed by 4 bases and 5 bases, with 18 bases remaining between them. CDR3 loop: CASSADSRVGTGELFF. The CDR3 nucleotides read TGTGCCAGCAGCGCCGACAGCAGGGTAGGAACCGGGGAGCTGTTTTTT.

The chain combines TRBV7-9 with TRBJ2-5, with 7 positions matching TRBD2. The CDR3 is made up of 15 amino acids. Trimming at V came to 1 base and at J to 5 bases, leaving 7 bases not matched to a gene. Germline lookup yields CDR1 SEHNR and CDR2 FQNEAQ (reference sequence). In DNA, the CDR3 is TGTGCCAGCAGCTTAGAGCGGGGCGCTACGGAGACCCAGTACTTC. The encoded protein is CASSLERGATETQYF.

This clone was found a few times. The chain carries TRBV30 and TRBJ1-6; D is uncertain. Trimming removed 4 bases at V and 6 bases at J, with 16 bases between. Germline V gene data show CDR1 as GTSNPN and CDR2 as SVGIG (reference sequence). This CDR3 has 15 residues. The CDR3 reads CAWKRLRSSNSPLHF. CDR3 DNA: TGTGCCTGGAAACGATTGCGATCAAGTAATTCACCCCTCCACTTT.

With respect to this clone: Other DNA sequences from this sample encode an identical CDR3 as well. The gene calls are TRBV7-9 and TRBJ2-3; D is possibly TRBD2 (5 bases). Trimming took 5 bases from V and 1 from J, leaving 10 bases between them. The CDR3 runs to 14 residues. Germline CDR1 is SEHNR and CDR2 is FQNEAQ (reference sequence). CDR3: CASSLPGGTDTQYF. CDR3 coding DNA: TGTGCCAGCAGCCTCCCCGGGGGCACAGATACGCAGTATTTT.

The chain joins TRBV28 to TRBJ2-1, with D possibly TRBD1 on 6 matching bases. CDR1 and CDR2 (germline): MDHEN, SYDVKM. Trimming took 3 bases from V and 6 from J, leaving 15 bases between them. The length of the CDR3 is 15 residues. CDR3 in amino acids: CASSFYGTYGNEQFF. In nucleotides, the CDR3 is TGTGCCAGCAGTTTCTATGGGACATATGGCAATGAGCAGTTCTTC.

This clone was picked up one time. The chain combines TRBV29-1 with TRBJ2-1, with 12 bases matching TRBD2. Germline trimming cut 0 bases from V and 2 bases from J; bases unmatched to any gene: 5. Per germline, CDR1 SQVTM and CDR2 ANQGSEA. The CDR3 extends over 17 amino acids. The CDR3 nucleotides read TGCAGCGTTGAAGAGACTAGCGGGGGATATACCTACAATGAGCAGTTCTTC. It codes for CSVEETSGGYTYNEQFF.

The V call is TRBV6-6, the J call TRBJ2-4, with 7 bases aligning to TRBD1. The germline gives CDR1 MNHNY, CDR2 SVGAGI (reference sequence). The CDR3 has 13 amino acids. With 6 bases clipped from V and 8 bases from J, the junction kept 7 bases outside the gene matches. CDR3 residues: CASRQQGMDIQYF. CDR3 nucleotide sequence: TGTGCCAGCAGGCAACAGGGGATGGACATTCAGTACTTC.

The genes are TRBV29-1 and TRBJ1-1, with D unresolved. Deletions cut 7 bases from V and 6 bases from J, with 12 bases between. The germline V gene has CDR1 SQVTM and CDR2 ANQGSEA. The CDR3 covers 11 residues. The CDR3 bases are TGCAGCGGCAGAGACGGGGCTGAAGCTTTCTTT. As protein: CSGRDGAEAFF.

The chain employs TRBV29-1 and TRBJ2-1, with TRBD1 matching 7 bases. V shed 6 bases, J shed 7 bases, and the junction held 9 bases outside the gene matches. CDR1 and CDR2 from the germline V gene are SQVTM and ANQGSEA. This CDR3 comprises 13 residues. The CDR3 sequence is CSVFPGQLNEQFF. DNA of the CDR3: TGCAGCGTCTTTCCGGGACAGTTAAATGAGCAGTTCTTC.

The rearrangement links TRBV21-1 to TRBJ2-7; the DNA was not compared with TRBD2, the D call given in the table. TRBV21-1 is a pseudogene. This CDR3 has 22 amino acids. The CDR3 DNA sequence: TGTGCCAGCAGCAAACATCCCCGAGGGACTAGTAAGCGGACTACAGTTCCCTACGAGCAGTACTTC. This encodes CASSKHPRGTSKRTTVPYEQYF.

The chain carries TRBV27 and TRBJ2-1; 9 nucleotides agree with TRBD1. The CDR3 is made up of 21 amino acids. Trimming cost V 5 bases and J 4 bases; bases outside gene matches: 24. CDR1 is MNHEY, CDR2 SMNVEV, per germline (reference sequence). CDR3 protein: CASSPYRGLSPSPEEYNEQFF. Written as DNA, the CDR3 is TGTGCCAGCAGTCCCTACAGGGGGCTGAGCCCCTCTCCAGAAGAATACAATGAGCAGTTCTTC.

The chain employs TRBV5-5 and TRBJ2-5; 9 positions match TRBD2. Germline loops: CDR1 SGHKS, CDR2 YYEKEE (reference sequence). The V and J ends lost 4 bases and 1 base, in that order; junction bases with no gene match: 8. The CDR3 spans 16 residues. The CDR3 nucleotides are TGTGCCAGCAGCCTCGGGGTTAGCGGGGGCCAAGAGACCCAGTACTTC. Translation gives CASSLGVSGGQETQYF.

The chain couples TRBV30 to TRBJ2-7, with D unresolved. Between the trimmed V and J ends, which lost 2 bases and 0 bases, there was a span of 17 bases. The CDR3 extends over 16 amino acids. Germline CDR1 and CDR2: GTSNPN and SVGIG (reference sequence). The CDR3 region is CAWSIRTRRLSYEQYF. In DNA form, the CDR3 reads TGTGCCTGGAGTATTCGAACGAGGCGGCTCTCCTACGAGCAGTACTTC.

V and J are TRBV6-1 and TRBJ1-2; 10 bases agree with TRBD1. V lost 0 bases to trimming and J lost 5 bases; unmatched junction nucleotides: 0. Looked up from germline, CDR1 is MNHNS and CDR2 is SASEGT. The CDR3 has 14 residues. CDR3 DNA sequence: TGTGCCAGCAGTGAAGCGGACAGGGGGTATGGCTACACCTTC. It encodes CASSEADRGYGYTF.

A note on this clone: Mismatch with germline at one junction end may stem from a read error. CDR3 in amino acids: CASIRTGTGYYEQYF. The DNA of the CDR3 is TGTGCCAGCATCAGAACCGGGACAGGGTACTACGAGCAGTACTTC. The chain combines TRBV5-1 with TRBJ2-7, with 9 bases identical to TRBD1. Germline V gene lookup returns CDR1 SGHRS and CDR2 YFSETQ. This CDR3 region has 15 residues.

V gene TRBV4-3 combines with J gene TRBJ1-2, with D possibly being TRBD1 (5 bases). This CDR3 contains 19 residues. Germline assignment: CDR1 LGHNA and CDR2 YSLEER. Trimming left V 1 base short and J 4 bases short, with 25 bases between. CDR3 sequence: CASSQGPPEGKGYSYGYTF. DNA of the CDR3: TGCGCCAGCAGCCAAGGTCCCCCGGAGGGCAAGGGGTATAGCTATGGCTACACCTTC.

The chain couples TRBV4-1 to TRBJ2-2; possible D gene TRBD1, 5 bases. V dropped 3 bases and J dropped 7 bases, with 12 bases sitting between them. Germline assignment: CDR1 MGHRA and CDR2 YSYEKL. The CDR3 extends over 14 amino acids. The CDR3 loop is CASSHPGINGELFF. DNA for the CDR3: TGCGCCAGCAGCCATCCAGGGATCAACGGGGAGCTGTTTTTT.

The chain is built from TRBV28 and TRBJ1-2, with D uncertain. This CDR3 has 11 amino acids. Germline CDR1 reads MDHEN; CDR2 reads SYDVKM. V lost 4 bases, J lost 7 bases, and 7 bases lay in between. Written as DNA, the CDR3 is TGTGCCAGCAGTTCCGGTCGTGGCTACACCTTC. It is translated as CASSSGRGYTF.

This rearrangement joins TRBV30 to TRBJ2-4; 7 nucleotides agree with TRBD1. Germline CDR1 reads GTSNPN; CDR2 reads SVGIG (reference sequence). V lost 2 bases, J lost 1 base, and 14 bases stayed unmatched. The CDR3 loop spans 18 amino acids. The CDR3 nucleotides read TGTGCCTGGAGTTTAACAGGGGTCAGCCGGTGGGCCAAAAACATTCAGTACTTC. It specifies CAWSLTGVSRWAKNIQYF.

The chain is built from TRBV7-9 and TRBJ1-1; D uncertain. Per germline, CDR1 SEHNR and CDR2 FQNEAQ (reference sequence). CDR3 length: 15 residues. V lost 1 base and J 6 bases, leaving 15 bases between the germline ends. CDR3 in DNA: TGTGCCAGCAGCTTAGTGCTTTCACAGTTAGCTGAAGCTTTCTTT. Amino acids: CASSLVLSQLAEAFF. Using reference TRBV7-9 and TRBJ1-1 for the parts outside the CDR3, the full variable domain is DTGVSQNPRHKITKRGQNVTFRCDPISEHNRLYWYRQTLGQGPEFLTYFQNEAQLEKSRLLSDRFSAERPKGSFSTLEIQRTEQGDSAMYLCASSLVLSQLAEAFFGQGTRLTVV.

In regard to this clone: At one end, the junction sequence differs from germline, possibly due to a read error. The V call is TRBV7-9, the J call TRBJ1-5; D gene ambiguous. CDR3 length: 12 amino acids. Germline CDR1 SEHNR, CDR2 FQNEAQ (reference sequence). The CDR3 reads CSSSFGNQPQHF. The CDR3 DNA reads as TGTTCCAGCAGCTTCGGGAATCAGCCCCAGCATTTT.

This clone was seen a handful of times. Other DNA sequences within the sample encode an identical CDR3. The chain is built from TRBV6-6 and TRBJ1-2; 7 bases are shared with TRBD1. The germline gives CDR1 MNHNY, CDR2 SVGAGI (reference sequence). V was pared by 6 bases and J by 3 bases, with 4 bases of the junction left unmatched. The CDR3 is 13 residues long. In DNA, the CDR3 is TGTGCCAGCAGCCCTACAGGGGACTATGGCTACACCTTC. This codes for CASSPTGDYGYTF.

This rearrangement joins TRBV9 to TRBJ1-1, with a weak D call TRBD1 (5 bases). The CDR3 has 14 residues. Trimming left V 2 bases short and J 1 base short, with 9 bases between. The germline V gene has CDR1 SGDLS and CDR2 YYNGEE. The CDR3 DNA follows: TGTGCCAGCAGCGTGGGCGGACAGAACACTGAAGCTTTCTTT. Translating gives CASSVGGQNTEAFF.

The chain joins TRBV7-6 to TRBJ2-2; TRBD2 matches 13 bases. From germline, CDR1 is SGHVS and CDR2 FNYEAQ. The CDR3 is 15 residues long. The J segment lost 8 bases and the V segment lost 9 bases, leaving 9 bases of the junction unmatched. CDR3 sequence (DNA): TGTGCCAGTATACCCGGGACTAGCGGGGCAGGGGAGCTGTTTTTT. Its protein is CASIPGTSGAGELFF. Supplemented by reference TRBV7-6 and TRBJ2-2, the full variable domain reads GAGVSQSPRYKVTKRGQDVALRCDPISGHVSLYWYRQALGQGPEFLTYFNYEAQQDKSGLPNDRFSAERPEGSISTLTIQRTEQRDSAMYRCASIPGTSGAGELFFGEGSRLTVL.

The genes are TRBV7-2 and TRBJ2-1; TRBD2 matches 8 bases. The ends lost 4 bases at V and 9 bases at J; junction bases unmatched: 5. The CDR3 covers 13 residues. Per the germline V gene, CDR1 is SGHTA and CDR2 is FQGNSA. The CDR3: CASSSTSVGEQFF. CDR3 DNA: TGTGCCAGCAGCTCGACTAGCGTGGGTGAGCAGTTCTTC.

This chain joins TRBV30 and TRBJ2-3; tentative D call: TRBD2 (5 bases). CDR1 is GTSNPN, CDR2 SVGIG, per germline (reference sequence). Trimming pared 2 bases from V and 6 bases from J, leaving 12 bases between. The CDR3 is made up of 13 amino acids. The CDR3 reads CAWSTTSGDTQYF. The DNA of the CDR3 is TGTGCCTGGAGTACGACGTCGGGGGATACGCAGTATTTT.

V gene TRBV7-8 combines with J gene TRBJ2-1, with TRBD2 identical over 10 bases. The CDR3 sequence is 15 residues long. V shed 5 bases, J shed 10 bases, and the junction held 11 bases outside the gene matches. Germline V gene sequence: CDR1 SGHVS, CDR2 FQNEAQ. DNA of the CDR3: TGTGCCAGCAGCCCTCACGGTAGCGGGGGGATAGAGCAGTTCTTC. Encoded protein: CASSPHGSGGIEQFF.